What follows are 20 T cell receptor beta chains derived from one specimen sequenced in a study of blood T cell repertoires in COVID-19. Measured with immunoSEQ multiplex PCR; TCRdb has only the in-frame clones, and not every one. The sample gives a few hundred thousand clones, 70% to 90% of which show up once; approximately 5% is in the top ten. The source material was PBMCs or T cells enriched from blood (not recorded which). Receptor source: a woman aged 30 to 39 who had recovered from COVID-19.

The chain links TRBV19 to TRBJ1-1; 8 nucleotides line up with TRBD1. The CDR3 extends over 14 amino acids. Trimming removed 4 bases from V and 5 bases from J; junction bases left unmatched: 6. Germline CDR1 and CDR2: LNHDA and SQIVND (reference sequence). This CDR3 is CASSTGQDRTEAFF. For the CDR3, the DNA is TGTGCCAGTAGTACGGGACAGGATCGGACTGAAGCTTTCTTT. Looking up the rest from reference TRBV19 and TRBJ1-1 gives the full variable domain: DGGITQSPKYLFRKEGQNVTLSCEQNLNHDAMYWYRQDPGQGLRLIYYSQIVNDFQKGDIAEGYSVSREKKESFPLTVTSAQKNPTAFYLCASSTGQDRTEAFFGQGTRLTVV.

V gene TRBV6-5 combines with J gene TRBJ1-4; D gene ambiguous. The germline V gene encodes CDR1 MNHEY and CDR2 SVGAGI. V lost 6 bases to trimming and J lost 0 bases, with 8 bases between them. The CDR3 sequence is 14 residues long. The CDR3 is CASSHFATNEKLFF. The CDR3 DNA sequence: TGTGCCAGCAGCCATTTTGCAACTAATGAAAAACTGTTTTTT.

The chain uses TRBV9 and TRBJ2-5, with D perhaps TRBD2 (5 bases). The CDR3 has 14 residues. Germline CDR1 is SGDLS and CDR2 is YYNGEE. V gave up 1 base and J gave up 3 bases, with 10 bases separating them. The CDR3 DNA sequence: TGTGCCAGCAGCGTACAAGACTACGAAGAGACCCAGTACTTC. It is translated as CASSVQDYEETQYF. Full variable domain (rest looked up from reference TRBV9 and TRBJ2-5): DSGVTQTPKHLITATGQRVTLRCSPRSGDLSVYWYQQSLDQGLQFLIQYYNGEERAKGNILERFSAQQFPDLHSELNLSSLELGDSALYFCASSVQDYEETQYFGPGTRLLVL.

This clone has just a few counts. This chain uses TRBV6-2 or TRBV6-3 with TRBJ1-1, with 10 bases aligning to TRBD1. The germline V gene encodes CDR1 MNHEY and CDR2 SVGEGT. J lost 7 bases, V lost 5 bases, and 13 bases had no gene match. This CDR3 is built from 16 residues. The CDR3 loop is CASSGRDRGNSGEAFF. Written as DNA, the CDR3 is TGTGCCAGCAGTGGCCGGGACAGGGGTAATAGCGGTGAAGCTTTCTTT.

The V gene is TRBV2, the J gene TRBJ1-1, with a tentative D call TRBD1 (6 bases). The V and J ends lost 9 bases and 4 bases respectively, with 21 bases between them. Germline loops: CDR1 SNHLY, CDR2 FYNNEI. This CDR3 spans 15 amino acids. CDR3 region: CASNRDGELATEAFF. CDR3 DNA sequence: TGTGCCAGTAACAGGGACGGCGAATTGGCCACTGAAGCTTTCTTT. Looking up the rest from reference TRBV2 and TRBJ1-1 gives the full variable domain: EPEVTQTPSHQVTQMGQEVILRCVPISNHLYFYWYRQILGQKVEFLVSFYNNEISEKSEIFDDQFSVERPDGSNFTLKIRSTKLEDSAMYFCASNRDGELATEAFFGQGTRLTVV.

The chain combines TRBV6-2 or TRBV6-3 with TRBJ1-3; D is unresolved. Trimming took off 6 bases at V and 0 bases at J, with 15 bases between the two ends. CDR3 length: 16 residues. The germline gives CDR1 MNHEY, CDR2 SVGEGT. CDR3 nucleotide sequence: TGTGCCAGCAGCGTCGCGGGGAAGAGCTCTGGAAACACCATATATTTT. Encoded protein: CASSVAGKSSGNTIYF.

The CDR3 sequence: CASLYLATEAFF. DNA for the CDR3: TGTGCCAGCCTATACCTTGCGACTGAAGCTTTCTTT. The gene calls are TRBV2 and TRBJ1-1; D remains unclear. V was trimmed by 8 bases and J by 5 bases, leaving 12 bases between them. CDR3 length: 12 residues. CDR1 SNHLY and CDR2 FYNNEI come from the germline V gene.

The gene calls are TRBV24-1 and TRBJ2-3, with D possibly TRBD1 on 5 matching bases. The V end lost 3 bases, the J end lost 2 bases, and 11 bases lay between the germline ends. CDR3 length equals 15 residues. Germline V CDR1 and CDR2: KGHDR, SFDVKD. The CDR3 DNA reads TGTGCCACCAGTGATCCCAGGGTTGTCACAGATACGCAGTATTTT. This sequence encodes CATSDPRVVTDTQYF.

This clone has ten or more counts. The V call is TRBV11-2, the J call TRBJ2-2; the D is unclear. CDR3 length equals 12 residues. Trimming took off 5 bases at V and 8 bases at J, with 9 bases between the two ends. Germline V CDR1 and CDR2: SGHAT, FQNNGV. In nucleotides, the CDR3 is TGTGCCAGCAGCACTCCGATTGGGGAGCTGTTTTTT. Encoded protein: CASSTPIGELFF. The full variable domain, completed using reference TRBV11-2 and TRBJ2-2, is EAGVAQSPRYKIIEKRQSVAFWCNPISGHATLYWYQQILGQGPKLLIQFQNNGVVDDSQLPKDRFSAERLKGVDSTLKIQPAKLEDSAVYLCASSTPIGELFFGEGSRLTVL.

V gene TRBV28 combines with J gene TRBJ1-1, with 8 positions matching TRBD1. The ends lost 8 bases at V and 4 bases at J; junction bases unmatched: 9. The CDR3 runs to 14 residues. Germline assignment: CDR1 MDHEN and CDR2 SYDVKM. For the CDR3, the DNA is TGTGCCAGCTTTACAGGGGGTCGGGGCACTGAAGCTTTCTTT. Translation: CASFTGGRGTEAFF. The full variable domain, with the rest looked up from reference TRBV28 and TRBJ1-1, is DVKVTQSSRYLVKRTGEKVFLECVQDMDHENMFWYRQDPGLGLRLIYFSYDVKMKEKGDIPEGYSVSREKKERFSLILESASTNQTSMYLCASFTGGRGTEAFFGQGTRLTVV.

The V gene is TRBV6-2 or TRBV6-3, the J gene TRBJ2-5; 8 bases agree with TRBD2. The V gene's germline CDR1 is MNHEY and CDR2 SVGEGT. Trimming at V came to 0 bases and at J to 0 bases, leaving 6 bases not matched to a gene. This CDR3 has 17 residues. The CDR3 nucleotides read TGTGCCAGCAGTTACTCGGCTAGCGGGCGTTACCAAGAGACCCAGTACTTC. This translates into CASSYSASGRYQETQYF.

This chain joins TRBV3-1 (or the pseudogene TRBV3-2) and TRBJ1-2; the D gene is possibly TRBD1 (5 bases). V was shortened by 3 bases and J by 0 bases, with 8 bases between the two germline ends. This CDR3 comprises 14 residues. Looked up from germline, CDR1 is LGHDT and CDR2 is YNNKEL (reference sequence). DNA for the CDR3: TGTGCCAGCAGCCACAGGGAGGCTAACTATGGCTACACCTTC. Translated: CASSHREANYGYTF.

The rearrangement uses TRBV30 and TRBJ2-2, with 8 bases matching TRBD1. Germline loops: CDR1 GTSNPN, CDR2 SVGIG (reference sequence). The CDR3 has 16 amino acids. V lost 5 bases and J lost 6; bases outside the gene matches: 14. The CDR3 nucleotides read TGTGCCTGGGCAATATCCGGGACAGGTATCTCCGGGGAGCTGTTTTTT. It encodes CAWAISGTGISGELFF.

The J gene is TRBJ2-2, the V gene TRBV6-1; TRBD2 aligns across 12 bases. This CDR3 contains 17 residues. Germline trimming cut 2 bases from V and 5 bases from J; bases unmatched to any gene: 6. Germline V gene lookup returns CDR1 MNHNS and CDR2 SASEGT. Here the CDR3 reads CASSERWGTSGTGELFF. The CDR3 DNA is TGTGCCAGCAGTGAACGTTGGGGGACTAGCGGGACCGGGGAGCTGTTTTTT.

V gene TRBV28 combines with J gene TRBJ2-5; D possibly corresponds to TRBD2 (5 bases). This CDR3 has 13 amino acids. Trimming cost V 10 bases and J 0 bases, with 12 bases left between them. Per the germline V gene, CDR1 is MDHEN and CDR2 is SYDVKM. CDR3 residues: CATLDGNQETQYF. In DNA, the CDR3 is TGTGCCACCCTGGACGGGAACCAAGAGACCCAGTACTTC. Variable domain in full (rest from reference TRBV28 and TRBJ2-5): DVKVTQSSRYLVKRTGEKVFLECVQDMDHENMFWYRQDPGLGLRLIYFSYDVKMKEKGDIPEGYSVSREKKERFSLILESASTNQTSMYLCATLDGNQETQYFGPGTRLLVL.

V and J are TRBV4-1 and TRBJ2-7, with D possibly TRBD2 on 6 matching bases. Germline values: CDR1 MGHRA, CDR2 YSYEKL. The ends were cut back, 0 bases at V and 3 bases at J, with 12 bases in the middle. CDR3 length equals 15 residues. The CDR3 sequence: CASSQDWRDGYEQYF. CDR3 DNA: TGCGCCAGCAGCCAAGATTGGAGGGATGGCTACGAGCAGTACTTC.

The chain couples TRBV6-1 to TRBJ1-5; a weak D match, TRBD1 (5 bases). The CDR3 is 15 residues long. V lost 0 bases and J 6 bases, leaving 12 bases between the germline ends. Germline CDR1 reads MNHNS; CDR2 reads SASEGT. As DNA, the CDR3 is TGTGCCAGCAGTGAAGCGGCAGGGCTCGGTCAGCCCCAGCATTTT. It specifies CASSEAAGLGQPQHF.

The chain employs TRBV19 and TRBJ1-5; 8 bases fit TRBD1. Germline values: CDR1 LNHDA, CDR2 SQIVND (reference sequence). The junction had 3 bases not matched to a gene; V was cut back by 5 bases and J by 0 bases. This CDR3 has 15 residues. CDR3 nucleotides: TGTGCCAGTAGTTCGACAGGGGATAGCAATCAGCCCCAGCATTTT. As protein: CASSSTGDSNQPQHF.

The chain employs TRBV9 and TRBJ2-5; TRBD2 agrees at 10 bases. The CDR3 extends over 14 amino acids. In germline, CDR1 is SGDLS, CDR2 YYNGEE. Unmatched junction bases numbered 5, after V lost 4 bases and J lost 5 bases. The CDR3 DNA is TGTGCCAGCAGCAATAGCGGGGGGTCGGAGACCCAGTACTTC. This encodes CASSNSGGSETQYF.

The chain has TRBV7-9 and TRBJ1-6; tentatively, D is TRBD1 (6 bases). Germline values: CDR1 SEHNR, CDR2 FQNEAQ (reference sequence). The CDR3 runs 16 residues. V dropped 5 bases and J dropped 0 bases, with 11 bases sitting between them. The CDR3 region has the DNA TGTGCCAGCAGCACAACAGGGAGCTCCTATAATTCACCCCTCCACTTT. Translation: CASSTTGSSYNSPLHF.